The entry that follows covers one T cell receptor beta chain sequence. The antigen remains undetermined. The purity of all sorted populations exceeded 95%. The CDR3 is made up of 18 amino acids. Deletions cut 2 bases from V and 3 bases from J, with 17 bases between. Germline lookup yields CDR1 LGHNA and CDR2 YSLEER. This sample stems from a study of beta chain features in type 1 diabetes. All of the isolated RNA was reverse transcribed, so expressed TCRB transcripts were sequenced. Naive, central memory and regulatory T cell samples averaged roughly 4 million reads. The repertoire was sequenced with immunoSEQ multiplex PCR; TCRdb's copy has only in-frame clones and lacks some. The data contain hundreds of thousands of clones, around a sixth of them seen just once; the ten biggest clones take up roughly 0.098%. Study-wide results and limits: cDNA sequencing could over-represent cells with high TCR expression. Compared to healthy donors, patients appeared to have naive, central memory and Treg TCRB repertoires that were more alike.

The chain joins TRBV4-3 to TRBJ2-6; D perhaps matches TRBD2 (6 bases). Sequencing used naive CD4+ T cells from blood. This TCR came from a man aged 18 to 35 in good health. In DNA form, the CDR3 reads TGCGCCAGCAGCCAAAGAGGTGGGGACTCACGTGGGGCCAACGTCCTGACTTTC. Amino acids: CASSQRGGDSRGANVLTF.